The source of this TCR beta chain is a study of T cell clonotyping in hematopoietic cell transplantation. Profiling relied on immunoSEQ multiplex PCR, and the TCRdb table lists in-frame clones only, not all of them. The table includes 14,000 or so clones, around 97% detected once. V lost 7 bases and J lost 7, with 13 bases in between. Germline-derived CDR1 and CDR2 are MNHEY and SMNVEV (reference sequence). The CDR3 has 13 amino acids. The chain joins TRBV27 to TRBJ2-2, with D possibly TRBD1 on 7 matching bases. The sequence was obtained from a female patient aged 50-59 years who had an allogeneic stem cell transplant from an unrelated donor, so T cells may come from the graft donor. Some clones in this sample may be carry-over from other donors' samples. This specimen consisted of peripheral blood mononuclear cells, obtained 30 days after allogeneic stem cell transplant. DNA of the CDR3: TGTGCCAGCAAGGAGGGGGCCTTCGGGGAGCTGTTTTTT. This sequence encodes CASKEGAFGELFF.